This record looks at one TCR beta chain sequence and its context. Its antigen is unidentified. This entry belongs to a study of T cell responses to AZD1222 COVID-19 vaccine. Study-level findings and limits: A reported finding is that nearly half of spike-specific TCRs target unmutated variant regions. Just six people given AZD1222 tested seropositive at baseline. White British donors predominated, females outnumbered males, and clonal diversity was possibly underestimated.

Produced via immunoSEQ multiplex PCR; TCRdb's table is partial and in-frame only. Of fewer than 65,000 clones in the sample, about 89% are singletons; the top ten hold about 15%. CDR1 is SGHTS and CDR2 is YDEGEE in the germline V gene. The CDR3 has 16 residues. The V and J ends lost 3 bases and 1 base, in that order; junction bases with no gene match: 3. Analysis merged second doses at about 4 or about 12 weeks. The TCR sequence derives from an adult who received the AZD1222 COVID-19 vaccine. The sequencing here drew on peripheral blood, taken 28 days after the second AZD1222 dose. This chain connects TRBV5-8 to TRBJ2-7, with 14 bases lining up with TRBD2. The CDR3 here is CASSSGTSGSSYEQYF. The CDR3 DNA sequence: TGTGCCAGCAGCTCTGGGACTAGCGGGAGTTCCTACGAGCAGTACTTC.